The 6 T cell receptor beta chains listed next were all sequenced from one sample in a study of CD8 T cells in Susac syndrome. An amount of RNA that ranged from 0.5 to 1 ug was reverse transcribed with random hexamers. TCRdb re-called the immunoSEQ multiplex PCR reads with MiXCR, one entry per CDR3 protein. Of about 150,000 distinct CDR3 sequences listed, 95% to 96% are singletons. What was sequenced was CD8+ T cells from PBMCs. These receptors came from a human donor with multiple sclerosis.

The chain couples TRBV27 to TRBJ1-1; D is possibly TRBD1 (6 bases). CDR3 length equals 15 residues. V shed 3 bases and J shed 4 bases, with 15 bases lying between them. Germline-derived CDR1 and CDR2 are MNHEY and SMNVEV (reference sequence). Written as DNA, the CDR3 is TGTGCCAGCAGTTTGGAACAGGGCGTTAGCACTGAAGCTTTCTTT. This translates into CASSLEQGVSTEAFF.

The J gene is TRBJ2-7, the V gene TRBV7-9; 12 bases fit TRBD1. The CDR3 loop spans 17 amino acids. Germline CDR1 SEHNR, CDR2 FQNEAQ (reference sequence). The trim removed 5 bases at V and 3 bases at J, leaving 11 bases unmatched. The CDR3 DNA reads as TGTGCCAGCAGCGCTGGGGGGACAGGGGGCGTCTTCTACGAGCAGTACTTC. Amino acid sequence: CASSAGGTGGVFYEQYF.

The CDR3 nucleotides are TGTGCCACCAGCACCGACAGAAACTATGGCTACACCTTC. This codes for CATSTDRNYGYTF. V and J are TRBV15 and TRBJ1-2; the D gene is possibly TRBD1 (5 bases). Trimming shortened V by 4 bases and J by 2 bases, and 8 bases separated the two germline ends. The CDR3 runs to 13 residues. Per germline, CDR1 LNHNV and CDR2 YYDKDF (reference sequence).

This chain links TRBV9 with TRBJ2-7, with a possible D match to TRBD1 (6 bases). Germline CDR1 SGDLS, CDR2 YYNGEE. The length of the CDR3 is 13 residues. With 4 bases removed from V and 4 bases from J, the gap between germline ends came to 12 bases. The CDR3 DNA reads TGTGCCAGCAGCACCTCAGGGGCATACGAGCAGTACTTC. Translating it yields CASSTSGAYEQYF. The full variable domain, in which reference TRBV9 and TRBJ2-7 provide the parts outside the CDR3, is DSGVTQTPKHLITATGQRVTLRCSPRSGDLSVYWYQQSLDQGLQFLIQYYNGEERAKGNILERFSAQQFPDLHSELNLSSLELGDSALYFCASSTSGAYEQYFGPGTRLTVT.

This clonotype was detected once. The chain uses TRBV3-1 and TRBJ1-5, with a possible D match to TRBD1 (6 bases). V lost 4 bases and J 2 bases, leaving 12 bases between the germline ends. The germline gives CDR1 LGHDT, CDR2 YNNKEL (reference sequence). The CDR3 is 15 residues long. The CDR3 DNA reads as TGTGCCAGCAGCCCGTCGGACAGCCGCAATCAGCCCCAGCATTTT. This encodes CASSPSDSRNQPQHF.

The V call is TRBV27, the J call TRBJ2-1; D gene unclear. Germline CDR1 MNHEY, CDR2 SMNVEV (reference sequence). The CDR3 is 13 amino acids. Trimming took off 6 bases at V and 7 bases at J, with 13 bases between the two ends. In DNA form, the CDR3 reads TGTGCCAGCAGCCTCGATTTGGGAAATGAGCAGTTCTTC. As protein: CASSLDLGNEQFF.